This TCR beta chain derives from a study of T cells after yellow fever vaccination. Overall study findings and caveats: Although the secondary response was weaker, it peaked faster, at day 5 versus 15. Booster samples showed a return of most primary-vaccination clones (around 96% CD4, over 70% CD8).

Germline V gene lookup returns CDR1 SGHRS and CDR2 YFSETQ. Trimming took 0 bases from V and 6 from J, leaving 16 bases between them. This CDR3 comprises 16 residues. This clonotype was recorded at least ten times. Its specificity is unknown. 5'RACE template switching added a universal primer site and UMIs to TCR cDNA. TCRdb reprocessed the 5' RACE reads via MiXCR and lists one record per CDR3 protein. The sample contains under 600,000 distinct CDR3 sequences, about a fifth of which appear only once. This clonotype was obtained from a man between 18 and 35 years old who received the YFV17D yellow fever vaccine. This chain uses TRBV5-1 with TRBJ2-1; weak D call: TRBD1 (5 bases). This specimen consisted of PBMCs, obtained less than 25 days after the first yellow fever vaccination. CDR3 loop: CASSLAEQGRANEQFF. The CDR3 DNA sequence: TGCGCCAGCAGCTTGGCCGAGCAGGGTCGAGCCAATGAGCAGTTCTTC.